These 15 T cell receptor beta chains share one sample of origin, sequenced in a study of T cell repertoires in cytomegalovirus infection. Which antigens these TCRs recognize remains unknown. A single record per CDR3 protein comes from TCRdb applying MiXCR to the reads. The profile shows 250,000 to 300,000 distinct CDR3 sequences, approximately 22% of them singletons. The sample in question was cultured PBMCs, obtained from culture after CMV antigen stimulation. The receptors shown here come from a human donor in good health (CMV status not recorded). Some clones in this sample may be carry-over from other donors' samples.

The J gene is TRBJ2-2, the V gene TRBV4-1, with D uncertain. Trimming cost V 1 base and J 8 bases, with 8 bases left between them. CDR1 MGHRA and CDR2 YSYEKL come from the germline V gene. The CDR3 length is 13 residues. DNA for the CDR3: TGCGCCAGCAGCCAAGTGGGCGGAGGGGAGCTGTTTTTT. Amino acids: CASSQVGGGELFF.

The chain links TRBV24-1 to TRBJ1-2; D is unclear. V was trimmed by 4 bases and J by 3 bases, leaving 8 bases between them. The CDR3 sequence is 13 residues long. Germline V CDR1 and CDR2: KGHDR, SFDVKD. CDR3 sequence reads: CATSEPGDYGYTF. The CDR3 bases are TGTGCCACCAGTGAGCCCGGAGACTATGGCTACACCTTC.

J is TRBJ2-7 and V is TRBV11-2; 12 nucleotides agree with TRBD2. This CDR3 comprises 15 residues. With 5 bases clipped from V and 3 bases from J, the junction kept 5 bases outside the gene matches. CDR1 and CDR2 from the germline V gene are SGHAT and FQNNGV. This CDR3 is CASSATSGRNYEQYF. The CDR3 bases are TGTGCCAGCAGCGCGACTAGCGGGAGAAACTACGAGCAGTACTTC.

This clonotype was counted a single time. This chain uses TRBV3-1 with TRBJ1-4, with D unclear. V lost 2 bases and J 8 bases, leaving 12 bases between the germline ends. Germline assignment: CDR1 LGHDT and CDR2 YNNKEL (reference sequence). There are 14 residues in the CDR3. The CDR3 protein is CASSQNTAREKLFF. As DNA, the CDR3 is TGTGCCAGCAGCCAAAATACAGCCCGGGAAAAACTGTTTTTT.

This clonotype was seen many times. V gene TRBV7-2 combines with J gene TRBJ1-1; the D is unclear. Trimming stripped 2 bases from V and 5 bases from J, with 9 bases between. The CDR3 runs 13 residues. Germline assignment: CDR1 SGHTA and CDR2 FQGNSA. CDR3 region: CASSLTFKTEAFF. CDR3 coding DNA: TGTGCCAGCAGCTTAACCTTCAAGACTGAAGCTTTCTTT.

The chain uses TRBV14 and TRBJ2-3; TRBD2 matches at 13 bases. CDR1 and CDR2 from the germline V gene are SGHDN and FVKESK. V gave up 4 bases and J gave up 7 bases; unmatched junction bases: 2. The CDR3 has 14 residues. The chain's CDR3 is CASSRLAGGYTQYF. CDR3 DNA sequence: TGTGCCAGCAGCCGACTAGCGGGAGGTTATACGCAGTATTTT.

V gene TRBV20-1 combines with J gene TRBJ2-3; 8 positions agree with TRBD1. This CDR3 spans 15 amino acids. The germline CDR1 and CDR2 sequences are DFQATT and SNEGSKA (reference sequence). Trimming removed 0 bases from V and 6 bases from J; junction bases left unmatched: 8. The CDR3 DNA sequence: TGCAGTGCTAGAGACTGGACAGGGCAGTTTGATACGCAGTATTTT. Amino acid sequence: CSARDWTGQFDTQYF.

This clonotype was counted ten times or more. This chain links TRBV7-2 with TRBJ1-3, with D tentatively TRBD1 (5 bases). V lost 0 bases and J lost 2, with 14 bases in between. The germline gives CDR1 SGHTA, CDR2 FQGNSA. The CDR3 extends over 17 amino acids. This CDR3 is CASSLAGGQGPGNTIYF. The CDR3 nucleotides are TGTGCCAGCAGCTTAGCGGGTGGGCAGGGCCCTGGAAACACCATATATTTT.

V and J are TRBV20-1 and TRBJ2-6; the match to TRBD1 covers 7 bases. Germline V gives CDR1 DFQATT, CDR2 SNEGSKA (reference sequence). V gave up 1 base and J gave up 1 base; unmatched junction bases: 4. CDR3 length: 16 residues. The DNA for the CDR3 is TGCAGTGCTAGAGCACGGACAGGATCTGGGGCCAACGTCCTGACTTTC. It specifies CSARARTGSGANVLTF.

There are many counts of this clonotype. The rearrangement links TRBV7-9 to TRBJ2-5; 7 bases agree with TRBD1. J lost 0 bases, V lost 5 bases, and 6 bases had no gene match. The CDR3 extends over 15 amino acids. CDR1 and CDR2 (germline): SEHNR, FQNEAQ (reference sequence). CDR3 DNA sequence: TGTGCCAGCAGCGTTAGACAGGGCTACCAAGAGACCCAGTACTTC. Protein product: CASSVRQGYQETQYF.

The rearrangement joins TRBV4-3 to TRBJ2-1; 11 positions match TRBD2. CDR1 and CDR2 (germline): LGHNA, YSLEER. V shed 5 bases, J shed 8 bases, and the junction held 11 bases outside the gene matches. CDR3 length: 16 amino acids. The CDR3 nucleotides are TGCGCCAGCAGCTTACGACTAGCGGGAACGGGCGATGAGCAGTTCTTC. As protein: CASSLRLAGTGDEQFF.

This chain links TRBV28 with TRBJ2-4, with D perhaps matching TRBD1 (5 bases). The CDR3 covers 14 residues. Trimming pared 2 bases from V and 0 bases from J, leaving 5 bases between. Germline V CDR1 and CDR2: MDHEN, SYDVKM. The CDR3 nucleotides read TGTGCCAGCAGTTTAAGGGGAGCCAAAAACATTCAGTACTTC. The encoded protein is CASSLRGAKNIQYF.

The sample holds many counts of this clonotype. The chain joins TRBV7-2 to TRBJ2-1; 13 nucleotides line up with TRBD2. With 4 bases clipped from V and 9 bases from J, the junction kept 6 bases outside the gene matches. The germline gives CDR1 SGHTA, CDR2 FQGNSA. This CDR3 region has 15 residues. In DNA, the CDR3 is TGTGCCAGCAGCTCGACCCGGACTAGCGGGGGTGAGCAGTTCTTC. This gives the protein CASSSTRTSGGEQFF.

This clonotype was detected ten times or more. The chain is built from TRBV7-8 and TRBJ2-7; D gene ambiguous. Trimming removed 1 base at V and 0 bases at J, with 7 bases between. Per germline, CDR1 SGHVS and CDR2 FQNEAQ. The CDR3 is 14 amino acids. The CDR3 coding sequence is TGTGCCAGCAGCTTAGGAGCAGCCTCCTACGAGCAGTACTTC. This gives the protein CASSLGAASYEQYF.

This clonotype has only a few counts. The CDR3 here is CASGRTSRDKNIQYF. In nucleotides, the CDR3 is TGTGCCAGCGGTCGGACTAGCCGAGACAAAAACATTCAGTACTTC. This chain uses TRBV12-3 or TRBV12-4 with TRBJ2-4; 8 bases match TRBD2. V shed 8 bases, J shed 3 bases, and the junction held 9 bases outside the gene matches. The CDR3 covers 15 residues.